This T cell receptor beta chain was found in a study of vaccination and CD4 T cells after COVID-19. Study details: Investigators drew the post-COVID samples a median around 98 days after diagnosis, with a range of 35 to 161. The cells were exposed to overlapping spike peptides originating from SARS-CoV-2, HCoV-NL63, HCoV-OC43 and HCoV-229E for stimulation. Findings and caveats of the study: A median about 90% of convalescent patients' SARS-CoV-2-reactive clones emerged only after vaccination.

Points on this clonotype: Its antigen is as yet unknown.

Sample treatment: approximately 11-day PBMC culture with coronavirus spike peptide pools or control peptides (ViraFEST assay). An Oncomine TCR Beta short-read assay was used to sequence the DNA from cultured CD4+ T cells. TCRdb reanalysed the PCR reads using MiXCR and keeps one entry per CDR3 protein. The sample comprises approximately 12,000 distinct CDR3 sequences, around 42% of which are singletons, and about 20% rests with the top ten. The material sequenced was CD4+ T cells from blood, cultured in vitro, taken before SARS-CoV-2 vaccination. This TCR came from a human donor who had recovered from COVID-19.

The CDR3 DNA reads as TGTGCCACCAGCAGAGCCAATCCGGGACAGGGGACCTACGAGCAGTACTTC. The encoded protein is CATSRANPGQGTYEQYF. The chain has TRBV15 and TRBJ2-7; 10 nucleotides line up with TRBD1. This CDR3 region has 17 residues. The germline gives CDR1 LNHNV, CDR2 YYDKDF (reference sequence). Trimming took 1 base from V and 2 from J; bases not matched to a gene: 8. Based on the CDR3 plus reference TRBV15 and TRBJ2-7, the full variable domain is DAMVIQNPRYQVTQFGKPVTLSCSQTLNHNVMYWYQQKSSQAPKLLFHYYDKDFNNEADTPDNFQSRRPNTSFCFLDIRSPGLGDTAMYLCATSRANPGQGTYEQYFGPGTRLTVT.